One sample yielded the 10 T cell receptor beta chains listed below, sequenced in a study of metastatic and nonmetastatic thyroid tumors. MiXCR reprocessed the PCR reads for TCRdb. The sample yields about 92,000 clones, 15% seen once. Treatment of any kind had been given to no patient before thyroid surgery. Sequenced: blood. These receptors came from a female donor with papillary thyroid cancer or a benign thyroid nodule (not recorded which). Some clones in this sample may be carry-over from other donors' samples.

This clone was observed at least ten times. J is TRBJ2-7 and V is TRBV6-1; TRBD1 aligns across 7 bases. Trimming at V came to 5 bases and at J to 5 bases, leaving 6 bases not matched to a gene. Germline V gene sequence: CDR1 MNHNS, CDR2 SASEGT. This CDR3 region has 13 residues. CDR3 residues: CASSLTGWDEQYF. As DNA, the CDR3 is TGTGCCAGCAGTTTGACAGGGTGGGACGAGCAGTACTTC.

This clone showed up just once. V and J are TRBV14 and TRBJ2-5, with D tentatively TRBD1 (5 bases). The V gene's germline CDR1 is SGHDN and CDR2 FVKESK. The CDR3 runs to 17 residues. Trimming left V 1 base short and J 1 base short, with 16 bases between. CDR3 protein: CASSQAEWGSTQETQYF. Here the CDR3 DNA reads TGTGCCAGCAGCCAAGCGGAGTGGGGCTCAACCCAAGAGACCCAGTACTTC. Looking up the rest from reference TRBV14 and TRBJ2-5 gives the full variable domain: EAGVTQFPSHSVIEKGQTVTLRCDPISGHDNLYWYRRVMGKEIKFLLHFVKESKQDESGMPNNRFLAERTGGTYSTLKVQPAELEDSGVYFCASSQAEWGSTQETQYFGPGTRLLVL.

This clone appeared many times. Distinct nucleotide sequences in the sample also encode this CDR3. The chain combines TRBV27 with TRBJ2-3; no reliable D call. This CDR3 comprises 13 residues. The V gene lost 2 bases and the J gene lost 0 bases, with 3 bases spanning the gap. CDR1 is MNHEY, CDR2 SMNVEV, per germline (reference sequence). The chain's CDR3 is CASSLTSTDTQYF. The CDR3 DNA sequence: TGTGCCAGCAGTTTAACAAGCACAGATACGCAGTATTTT.

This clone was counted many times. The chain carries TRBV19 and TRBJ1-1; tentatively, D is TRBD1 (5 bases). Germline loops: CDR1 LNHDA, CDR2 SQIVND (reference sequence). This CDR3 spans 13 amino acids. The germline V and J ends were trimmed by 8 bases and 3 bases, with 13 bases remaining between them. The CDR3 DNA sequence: TGTGCCAGTTCCGGAGGGGTGGACACTGAAGCTTTCTTT. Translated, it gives CASSGGVDTEAFF.

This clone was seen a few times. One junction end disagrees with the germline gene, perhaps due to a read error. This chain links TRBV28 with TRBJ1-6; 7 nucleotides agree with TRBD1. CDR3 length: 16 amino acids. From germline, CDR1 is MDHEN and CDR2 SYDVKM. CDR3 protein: CASSSSQGIFNSTLHF. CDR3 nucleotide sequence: TGTGCCAGCAGTTCATCACAGGGGATCTTTAATTCAACCCTCCACTTT.

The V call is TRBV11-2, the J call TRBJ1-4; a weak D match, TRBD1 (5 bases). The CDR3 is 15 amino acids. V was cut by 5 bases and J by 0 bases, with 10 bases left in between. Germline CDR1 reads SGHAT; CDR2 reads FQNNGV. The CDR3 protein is CASSRPGATNEKLFF. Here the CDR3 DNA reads TGTGCCAGCAGCCGACCGGGGGCAACTAATGAAAAACTGTTTTTT.

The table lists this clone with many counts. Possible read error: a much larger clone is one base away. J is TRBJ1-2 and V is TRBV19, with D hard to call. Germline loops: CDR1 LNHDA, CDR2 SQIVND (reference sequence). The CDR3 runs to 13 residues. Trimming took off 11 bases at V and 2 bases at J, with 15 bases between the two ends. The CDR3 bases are TGTGCCGGTCGCCCCCGGTCAAACTATGGCTACACCTTC. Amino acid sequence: CAGRPRSNYGYTF.

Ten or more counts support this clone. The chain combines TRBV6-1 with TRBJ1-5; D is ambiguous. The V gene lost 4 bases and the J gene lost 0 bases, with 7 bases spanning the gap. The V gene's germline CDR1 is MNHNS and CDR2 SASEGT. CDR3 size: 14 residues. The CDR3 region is CASSAGYSNQPQHF. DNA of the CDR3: TGTGCCAGCAGTGCGGGTTATAGCAATCAGCCCCAGCATTTT.

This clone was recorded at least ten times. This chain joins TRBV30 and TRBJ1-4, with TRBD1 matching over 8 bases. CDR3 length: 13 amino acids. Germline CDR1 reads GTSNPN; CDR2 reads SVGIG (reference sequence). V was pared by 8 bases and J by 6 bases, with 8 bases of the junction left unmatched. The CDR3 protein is CAGSGGEDEKLFF. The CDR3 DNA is TGTGCCGGGTCAGGGGGCGAGGATGAAAAACTGTTTTTT.

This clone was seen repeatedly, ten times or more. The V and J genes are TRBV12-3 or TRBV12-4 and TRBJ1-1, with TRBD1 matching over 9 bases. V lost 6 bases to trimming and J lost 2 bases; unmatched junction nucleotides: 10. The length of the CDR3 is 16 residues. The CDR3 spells CASSLYLTGGNTEAFF. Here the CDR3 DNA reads TGTGCCAGCAGCTTGTATTTGACAGGGGGAAACACTGAAGCTTTCTTT.